This T cell receptor (beta chain) was identified in a study of shared clonotypes between healthy human individuals (dated by TCRdb to between 2020 and 2021). For the wider study: The cohort comprised a couple of women and a few men aged 18 to 49 years. Libraries were prepared and TCR repertoires were sequenced by different laboratories using diverse techniques, in order to increase sequencing depth and limit assay-specific biases. To estimate repertoire size and how much clonotypes are shared between individuals, the study performed deep sequencing of blood TCR repertoires from about five healthy adults. Between about 0.8 and 9 billion PBMCs per donor were obtained by leukapheresis. For each donor, CD4 naive and CD4 memory were each given three plates, CD8 naive was given two plates, and CD8 memory was given one plate.

Concerning this clone: This receptor's antigen is unknown. Base quality data are lacking; no much larger clone is found one base away.

The germline V gene yields MDHEN for CDR1 and SYDVKM for CDR2. The cysteine opens and the phenylalanine closes a CDR3 of 15 amino acids. Only CDR3 DNA is held: 45 bases, read in frame from base 1. The junction carries 24 bases between V and J, which are trimmed by 8 bases and 7 bases respectively. TCR CDR3 regions were amplified from genomic DNA by multiplex PCR using the deep immunoSEQ assay. Extracted genomic DNA from each cell subset was spread evenly across all wells of several immunoSEQ 96-well plates, with each plate serving as a replicate. Each replicate PCR for sorted subsets received 150 to 250 ng genomic DNA, equal to roughly 30,000 T cell genomes. Purified libraries were quantified with a Qubit 3.0 fluorometer, sized on a Bioanalyzer 2100, and re-quantified with the KAPA Library Quantification kit. Every immunoSEQ 96-well plate was sequenced on a separate single-read 150-cycle Illumina NextSeq 550 flow cell. The study's own analysis went as follows. Because the immunoSEQ output included only junctional sequences and no quality scores, the filtering could not be the same as the filtering used for full-length reads. To assign V/J genes and CDR3, sequences were annotated against IMGT germline references using PyIR, a Python wrapper for IgBLAST v1.9. Reads with weak V/J assignments (E-value above 1e-6), missing CDR3, stop codons, out-of-frame junctions, or ambiguous translated residues were removed. V3J clonotypes were defined as sequences sharing the same inferred V gene, J gene, and CDR3 amino acid sequence. To compute the percentage overlap between repertoires, the number of shared unique clonotypes was divided by the size of the smaller repertoire. Richness of each repertoire was evaluated using RTK rarefaction, the Chao1 estimator, and Recon v2.1 estimates of unobserved clonotypes. Generation probabilities for all TCRbeta clonotypes obtained by the gDNA method from four donors were computed using OLGA. TCRdb retrieved this table from immuneACCESS and kept in-frame rearrangements only. Not all clones are present; in checked studies, unresolved V genes account for under half, and no reason is known for the remainder. The V and J calls and clone size are taken from that table; D and trimming were inferred from the DNA. The table for this sample lists fewer than 3 million clones; around 92% of them were counted only once. The ten largest account for approximately 0.41% of the sample.

Healthy HIV-negative adults with no recently reported acute infections or vaccinations were included as donors. All donors were Caucasian adults living in Nashville, Tennessee, USA. CD4+ T cells were enriched by magnetic negative selection, after which naive cells were positively selected on CD45RA and the negative fraction was taken as the memory subset. Blood was collected by leukapheresis, and PBMCs were isolated by Ficoll-Histopaque density gradient centrifugation and then cryopreserved in liquid nitrogen vapor phase. Purity and quantity of every magnetically sorted T cell population were checked by analytical flow cytometry. Genomic DNA was isolated from each sorted fraction and quantified by UV absorbance on a Nanodrop 2000c. Broader findings and caveats from the paper: Higher generation probabilities were observed for clonotypes shared by all four sorted-subset donors than for non-shared clonotypes. Based on pairwise subsampling, the degree of clonotype sharing among donors was expected to be affected by sequencing depth. Rarefaction of sorted-subset datasets indicated incomplete sequencing despite the large sequencing depth. Because the study included only a small number of donors, the genetic and exposure-history diversity represented was limited. Sampling was restricted to blood, and TCR repertoires in tissues likely differ from the TCR repertoires found in blood. Naive subsets generally had larger estimated clonotype richness than memory subsets did. Sharing across a few donors was observed for about 5% of naive CD4, over 3% of naive CD8, about 2.3% of memory CD4, and 0.4% of memory CD8 clonotypes.

Rearrangement joined TRBV28 to TRBJ2-7; TRBD2 could be the D gene, as 5 bases match. The receptor's source is a man between 18 and 29 years old in good health. Some clones in this sample may be carry-over from other donors' samples. Sequencing was done on a sample of naive CD4+ T cells from PBMCs. The cell subset or site label for this specimen denotes: CD45RA+ positively selected. The nucleotide sequence is TGTGCCAGCTTGGGTGCCCTAGCTGGGCTAAGGGAGCAGTACTTC. This yields the protein CASLGALAGLREQYF.